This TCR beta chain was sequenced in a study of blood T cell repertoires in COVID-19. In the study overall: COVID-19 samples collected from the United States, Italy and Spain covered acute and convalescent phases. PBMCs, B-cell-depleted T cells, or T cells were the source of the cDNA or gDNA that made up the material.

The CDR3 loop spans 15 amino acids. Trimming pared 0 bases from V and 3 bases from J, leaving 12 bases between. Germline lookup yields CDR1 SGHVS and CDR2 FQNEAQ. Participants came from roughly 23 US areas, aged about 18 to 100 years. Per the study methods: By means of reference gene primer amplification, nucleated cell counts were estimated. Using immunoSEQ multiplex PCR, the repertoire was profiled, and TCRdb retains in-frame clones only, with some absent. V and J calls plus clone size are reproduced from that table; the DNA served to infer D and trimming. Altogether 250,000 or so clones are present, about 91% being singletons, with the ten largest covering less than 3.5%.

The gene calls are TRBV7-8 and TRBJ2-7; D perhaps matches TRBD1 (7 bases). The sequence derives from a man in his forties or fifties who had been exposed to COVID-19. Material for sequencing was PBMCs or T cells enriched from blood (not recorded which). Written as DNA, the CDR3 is TGTGCCAGCAGCTTAGCGCAGGGGGGCCTCTACGAGCAGTACTTC. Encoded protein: CASSLAQGGLYEQYF.